Each of the 11 T cell receptor beta chains below was sequenced from the same sample in a study of blood T cell repertoires in COVID-19. Sequencing used immunoSEQ multiplex PCR; TCRdb keeps in-frame clones, though not all of them. The table shows 150,000 to 200,000 clones, with 65% to 85% occurring only once. Sequenced sample: PBMCs or T cells enriched from blood (not recorded which). These receptor sequences come from a woman aged 30 to 39 who had been exposed to COVID-19.

This clone was counted a single time. The CDR3 region has the DNA TGTGCCAGCAGCCCGACAGGGAACACCGGGGAGCTGTTTTTT. Protein sequence: CASSPTGNTGELFF. This rearrangement joins TRBV7-6 to TRBJ2-2, with a tentative D call TRBD1 (6 bases). V shed 5 bases and J shed 1 base, with 8 bases lying between them. The CDR3 has 14 residues. Germline CDR1 and CDR2: SGHVS and FNYEAQ.

The chain links TRBV7-7 to TRBJ1-1; D is undetermined. Trimming took 5 bases from V and 1 from J, leaving 8 bases between them. This CDR3 has 13 amino acids. Germline lookup yields CDR1 SSHAT and CDR2 FNYEAQ (reference sequence). The CDR3 coding sequence is TGTGCCAGCAGCCAGGACTCGAACACTGAAGCTTTCTTT. Encoded protein: CASSQDSNTEAFF.

V and J are TRBV12-3 or TRBV12-4 and TRBJ1-2, with D uncertain. This CDR3 is built from 13 residues. Trimming pared 6 bases from V and 8 bases from J, leaving 16 bases between. The chain's CDR3 is CASSLRVTGGYTF. CDR3 nucleotide sequence: TGTGCCAGCAGCCTAAGGGTGACGGGGGGCTACACCTTC.

Here the CDR3 reads CASSLDWAQPQHF. For the CDR3, the DNA is TGTGCCAGCAGCTTAGACTGGGCTCAGCCCCAGCATTTT. This chain links TRBV7-9 with TRBJ1-5; D is unresolved. The CDR3 extends over 13 amino acids. Trimming cost V 1 base and J 6 bases, with 7 bases left between them. CDR1 and CDR2 (germline): SEHNR, FQNEAQ (reference sequence).

The chain combines TRBV6-6 with TRBJ1-2, with 7 bases fitting TRBD1. Germline CDR1 reads MNHNY; CDR2 reads SVGAGI (reference sequence). CDR3 length equals 15 residues. Unmatched junction bases numbered 13, after V lost 8 bases and J lost 4 bases. This chain's CDR3 is CASHQEGGAGYGYTF. CDR3 bases: TGTGCCAGCCACCAGGAAGGGGGCGCGGGCTATGGCTACACCTTC.

This chain links TRBV6-2 or TRBV6-3 with TRBJ2-3, with TRBD2 identical over 7 bases. The CDR3 loop spans 18 amino acids. The germline V gene encodes CDR1 MNHEY and CDR2 SVGEGT. The J segment lost 3 bases and the V segment lost 2 bases, leaving 14 bases of the junction unmatched. CDR3 sequence (DNA): TGTGCCAGCAGTTACGCGGCGCGGGCAAGCGGGGCGACAGATACGCAGTATTTT. It codes for CASSYAARASGATDTQYF.

The rearrangement links TRBV3-1 (or the pseudogene TRBV3-2) to TRBJ2-2; 9 bases align to TRBD2. V shed 5 bases and J 2 bases; nucleotides not matched to a gene: 6. Germline CDR1 reads LGHDT; CDR2 reads YNNKEL (reference sequence). The CDR3 length is 16 residues. CDR3 nucleotide sequence: TGTGCCAGCAGCAATCGCGGGGGGGCAAACACCGGGGAGCTGTTTTTT. Its protein is CASSNRGGANTGELFF.

This clone was seen once. V gene TRBV12-3 or TRBV12-4 combines with J gene TRBJ1-1; D perhaps matches TRBD1 (5 bases). This CDR3 spans 13 amino acids. V was cut by 3 bases and J by 4 bases, with 9 bases left in between. The CDR3 region has the DNA TGTGCCAGCAGTTTGCAGGGTCCCACTGAAGCTTTCTTT. Translating it yields CASSLQGPTEAFF.

This chain connects TRBV24-1 to TRBJ1-3; no clear D. Trimming removed 3 bases from V and 2 bases from J, with 19 bases in between. This CDR3 has 18 residues. The germline V gene has CDR1 KGHDR and CDR2 SFDVKD. The CDR3 loop is CATSDPEGRLPTGNTIYF. Written as DNA, the CDR3 is TGTGCCACCAGTGATCCCGAGGGCAGACTCCCAACTGGAAACACCATATATTTT.

V is TRBV7-9 and J is TRBJ1-2; D not certain. Germline V gives CDR1 SEHNR, CDR2 FQNEAQ (reference sequence). The CDR3 totals 18 residues. V lost 2 bases to trimming and J lost 2 bases, with 21 bases between them. CDR3 coding DNA: TGTGCCAGCAGCTTATCAGTTTGGGCAGGAGGATTAAACTATGGCTACACCTTC. Protein product: CASSLSVWAGGLNYGYTF.

The chain carries TRBV6-2 or TRBV6-3 and TRBJ2-3; tentatively, D is TRBD1 (5 bases). This CDR3 has 15 residues. Deletions cut 0 bases from V and 4 bases from J, with 11 bases between. Germline CDR1 MNHEY, CDR2 SVGEGT. For the CDR3, the DNA is TGTGCCAGCAGTTACTCGAGTCAGGGTCCAGATACGCAGTATTTT. Translated: CASSYSSQGPDTQYF.